A single sample is the source of the 29 T cell receptor beta chains below, sequenced in a study of identical twins. One entry per CDR3 protein results from TCRdb running MiXCR on the 5' RACE reads. This repertoire shows approximately 530,000 distinct CDR3 sequences, 20% to 25% found once; its top ten account for 0.48%. These same records also appear under a second study, on yellow fever vaccine responses in identical twins.

The sequencing input was CD4+ T cells sorted from blood. Receptors originate from a woman aged 18-29 years in good health.

This clonotype has more than one count but fewer than ten. The CDR3 region has the DNA TGTGCCAGCAGCTTGGCGCCAGGGGAACAAGAGACCCAGTACTTC. Its translation: CASSLAPGEQETQYF. The chain employs TRBV5-4 and TRBJ2-5, with D maybe TRBD1 (6 bases). The V and J ends lost 0 bases and 2 bases respectively, with 11 bases between them. There are 15 residues in the CDR3. The germline V gene has CDR1 SGHNT and CDR2 YYREEE (reference sequence). Using reference TRBV5-4 and TRBJ2-5 for the parts outside the CDR3, the full variable domain is ETGVTQSPTHLIKTRGQQVTLRCSSQSGHNTVSWYQQALGQGPQFIFQYYREEENGRGNFPPRFSGLQFPNYSSELNVNALELDDSALYLCASSLAPGEQETQYFGPGTRLLVL.

This chain uses TRBV27 with TRBJ2-1, with TRBD1 matching 9 bases. The CDR3 spans 15 residues. The trim removed 5 bases at V and 7 bases at J, leaving 9 bases unmatched. Germline-derived CDR1 and CDR2 are MNHEY and SMNVEV (reference sequence). The chain's CDR3 is CASSRRGQGFNEQFF. The CDR3 DNA reads TGTGCCAGCAGTCGACGGGGACAGGGTTTTAATGAGCAGTTCTTC.

The chain uses TRBV3-1 and TRBJ1-2; weak D call: TRBD1 (6 bases). Germline V gives CDR1 LGHDT, CDR2 YNNKEL (reference sequence). Trimming stripped 0 bases from V and 3 bases from J, with 11 bases between. This CDR3 is built from 15 residues. The CDR3 loop is CASSQDLRTDYGYTF. The CDR3 DNA reads TGTGCCAGCAGCCAAGACTTGAGGACAGACTATGGCTACACCTTC.

J is TRBJ2-3 and V is TRBV7-7; no firm D call. Germline CDR1 SSHAT, CDR2 FNYEAQ (reference sequence). With 2 bases removed from V and 5 bases from J, the gap between germline ends came to 8 bases. The CDR3 has 13 amino acids. The CDR3 region has the DNA TGTGCCAGCAGCTTAATGGACGGAGATACGCAGTATTTT. It codes for CASSLMDGDTQYF.

In this sample, this clonotype turned up a few times. This rearrangement joins TRBV20-1 to TRBJ2-1, with 9 bases lining up with TRBD2. Germline assignment: CDR1 DFQATT and CDR2 SNEGSKA (reference sequence). The trim removed 4 bases at V and 4 bases at J, leaving 2 bases unmatched. There are 13 residues in the CDR3. DNA for the CDR3: TGCAGTGCTAATAGCGGGGGTTACAATGAGCAGTTCTTC. It codes for CSANSGGYNEQFF.

This chain joins TRBV12-3 or TRBV12-4 and TRBJ1-5; TRBD1 is a possible D gene (6 bases). The CDR3 covers 14 residues. Trimming left V 4 bases short and J 3 bases short, with 10 bases between. The CDR3 coding sequence is TGTGCCAGCAGTTCCGGACAGACCAATCAGCCCCAGCATTTT. Encoded protein: CASSSGQTNQPQHF.

The chain joins TRBV5-1 to TRBJ2-3, with 11 bases lining up with TRBD2. The CDR3 covers 16 residues. Trimming took 5 bases from V and 6 from J; bases not matched to a gene: 11. Germline V gives CDR1 SGHRS, CDR2 YFSETQ. CDR3 coding DNA: TGCGCCAGCAGGAGAGAGGGGACTAGCGGCCTCGATACGCAGTATTTT. It yields the protein CASRREGTSGLDTQYF.

The gene calls are TRBV27 and TRBJ2-7; TRBD1 is a possible D gene (6 bases). Trimming shortened V by 4 bases and J by 7 bases, and 17 bases separated the two germline ends. Germline V gene sequence: CDR1 MNHEY, CDR2 SMNVEV (reference sequence). This CDR3 has 14 residues. This CDR3 reads CASSSPTGPREQYF. In nucleotides, the CDR3 is TGTGCCAGCAGTTCACCTACAGGGCCTCGAGAGCAGTACTTC.

The table lists this clonotype with many counts. This rearrangement joins TRBV12-3 or TRBV12-4 to TRBJ2-1, with D perhaps matching TRBD2 (7 bases). Trimming left V 0 bases short and J 9 bases short, with 12 bases between. The CDR3 consists of 14 residues. In DNA, the CDR3 is TGTGCCAGCAGTTTAGCGGGGGGGCCGGGTGAGCAGTTCTTC. Encoded protein: CASSLAGGPGEQFF.

The V call is TRBV29-1, the J call TRBJ2-7; maybe TRBD1 (5 bases). The V and J ends lost 4 bases and 6 bases respectively, with 13 bases between them. CDR3 length equals 12 residues. The germline gives CDR1 SQVTM, CDR2 ANQGSEA. The CDR3: CSVAGISGEQYF. Here the CDR3 DNA reads TGCAGCGTTGCAGGGATTTCAGGCGAGCAGTACTTC.

This chain links TRBV11-1 with TRBJ2-2, with D possibly TRBD1 on 5 matching bases. Trimming cost V 7 bases and J 1 base, with 10 bases left between them. In germline, CDR1 is SGHAT, CDR2 FQDESV (reference sequence). The CDR3 contains 14 residues. The DNA of the CDR3 is TGTGCCAGCACCCCCAGGGTGAACACCGGGGAGCTGTTTTTT. This sequence encodes CASTPRVNTGELFF.

The chain recombines TRBV7-3 with TRBJ2-5, with 11 bases identical to TRBD2. Germline V gives CDR1 SGHTA, CDR2 FQGTGA. Germline trimming cut 2 bases from V and 4 bases from J; bases unmatched to any gene: 6. This CDR3 spans 16 amino acids. This CDR3 is CASSLSASGRPETQYF. The CDR3 nucleotides read TGTGCCAGCAGCTTATCGGCTAGCGGGAGGCCAGAGACCCAGTACTTC.

This clonotype was detected only a few times. V and J are TRBV24-1 and TRBJ2-2; D is uncertain. Germline V CDR1 and CDR2: KGHDR, SFDVKD. V was cut by 6 bases and J by 2 bases, with 9 bases left in between. This CDR3 is 14 amino acids long. The CDR3 sequence: CATSRAVNTGELFF. The CDR3 DNA sequence: TGTGCCACCAGTAGGGCAGTAAACACCGGGGAGCTGTTTTTT.

The genes are TRBV7-2 and TRBJ1-2; D is ambiguous. Germline CDR1 and CDR2: SGHTA and FQGNSA. This CDR3 region has 14 residues. The V gene lost 0 bases and the J gene lost 6 bases, with 11 bases spanning the gap. The CDR3 here is CASSLAWSGDGYTF. CDR3 in DNA: TGTGCCAGCAGCTTAGCATGGTCTGGGGATGGCTACACCTTC.

There are a few counts of this clonotype. The gene calls are TRBV12-3 or TRBV12-4 and TRBJ2-3; TRBD1 matches 8 bases. The CDR3 is 14 residues long. V dropped 4 bases and J dropped 6; count of bases not matched to a gene: 6. The CDR3 protein is CASSSDRGRDTQYF. The CDR3, as DNA: TGTGCCAGCAGTTCTGACAGGGGACGGGATACGCAGTATTTT.

This rearrangement joins TRBV9 to TRBJ2-7; TRBD1 aligns across 7 bases. Germline CDR1 SGDLS, CDR2 YYNGEE. The CDR3 consists of 14 residues. The J segment lost 1 base and the V segment lost 4 bases, leaving 5 bases of the junction unmatched. For the CDR3, the DNA is TGTGCCAGCAGCCCCACGGACAGGTCCTACGAGCAGTACGTC. Translated, it gives CASSPTDRSYEQYV.

The V gene is TRBV10-3, the J gene TRBJ1-1; tentative D call: TRBD1 (6 bases). Trimming took off 5 bases at V and 0 bases at J, with 13 bases between the two ends. This CDR3 spans 15 amino acids. Germline values: CDR1 ENHRY, CDR2 SYGVKD. DNA for the CDR3: TGTGCCATCAGTCCAGGGGAGGTGGTGAACACTGAAGCTTTCTTT. It is translated as CAISPGEVVNTEAFF.

J is TRBJ2-5 and V is TRBV12-3 or TRBV12-4; 11 bases are a match to TRBD2. This CDR3 region has 16 residues. Trimming cost V 7 bases and J 9 bases; bases outside gene matches: 16. The CDR3 DNA follows: TGTGCCAGCACTAGACAGGGACTAGCGGAGGGCAGGGCCCAGTACTTC. Its protein is CASTRQGLAEGRAQYF.

This clonotype was observed a few times. The chain joins TRBV12-3 or TRBV12-4 to TRBJ1-6; 8 bases fit TRBD1. CDR3 length equals 12 residues. V lost 7 bases to trimming and J lost 17 bases; unmatched junction nucleotides: 10. The CDR3 bases are TGTGCCAGCACCCTAGGGACAGGTCTAATCCACTTT. Translation gives CASTLGTGLIHF.

This clonotype showed up just a few times. The V gene is TRBV12-3 or TRBV12-4, the J gene TRBJ2-5; no clear D gene. The ends were cut back, 4 bases at V and 5 bases at J, with 11 bases in the middle. CDR3 length equals 13 residues. Written as DNA, the CDR3 is TGTGCCAGCAGTTCGGGTATGTGGGAGACCCAGTACTTC. Amino acids: CASSSGMWETQYF.

The V and J genes are TRBV20-1 and TRBJ2-2; tentatively, D is TRBD1 (6 bases). V was pared by 5 bases and J by 3 bases, with 19 bases between. The CDR3 has 16 amino acids. Germline CDR1 DFQATT, CDR2 SNEGSKA (reference sequence). CDR3 residues: CSALNRDNLYTGELFF. The CDR3 bases are TGCAGTGCTTTGAACCGGGACAACCTGTACACCGGGGAGCTGTTTTTT.

V is TRBV6-5 and J is TRBJ1-2; 9 bases fit TRBD1. CDR1 is MNHEY and CDR2 is SVGAGI in the germline V gene. This CDR3 spans 15 amino acids. V trimming: 4 bases; J trimming: 7 bases; junction bases outside the gene matches: 10. This CDR3 reads CASSSGQGPNGGYTF. As DNA, the CDR3 is TGTGCCAGCAGTTCTGGACAGGGGCCCAACGGTGGCTACACCTTC.

This clonotype showed up just a few times. This rearrangement joins TRBV24-1 to TRBJ2-7, with 9 bases fitting TRBD1. From germline, CDR1 is KGHDR and CDR2 SFDVKD. J was trimmed by 1 base and V by 2 bases; bases with no gene match: 5. The CDR3 totals 16 residues. The CDR3 here is CATSDSGTGMSYEQYF. For the CDR3, the DNA is TGTGCCACCAGTGATTCCGGGACAGGGATGTCCTACGAGCAGTACTTC.

The rearrangement links TRBV12-3 or TRBV12-4 to TRBJ2-4, with D uncertain. The CDR3 spans 15 residues. V lost 3 bases and J 0 bases, leaving 9 bases between the germline ends. In nucleotides, the CDR3 is TGTGCCAGCAGTTTCGGTAGTCTAGCCAAAAACATTCAGTACTTC. It translates to CASSFGSLAKNIQYF.

This clonotype was found a few times. This chain connects TRBV11-1 to TRBJ2-7; 10 bases are a match to TRBD2. CDR3 length: 18 residues. V lost 0 bases, J lost 3 bases, and 11 bases stayed unmatched. Germline V gene data show CDR1 as SGHAT and CDR2 as FQDESV (reference sequence). The DNA for the CDR3 is TGTGCCAGCAGCTTAGCTGGGGCCACTAGCGGGACCTACTACGAGCAGTACTTC. Its protein product is CASSLAGATSGTYYEQYF.

This clonotype turned up a few times. This sequence joins TRBV10-1 and TRBJ2-1, with TRBD1 matching 10 bases. After removal of 7 bases from V and 9 bases from J, the junction contained 9 bases not matched to a gene. This CDR3 has 14 residues. Germline-derived CDR1 and CDR2 are WNHNN and SYGVQD (reference sequence). DNA of the CDR3: TGCGCCAGCAATGACAGGGGGCTAGCTCTTGAGCAGTTCTTC. Its translation: CASNDRGLALEQFF.

This clonotype was seen a handful of times. The CDR3 loop reads CASSFRQGGSAETQYF. For the CDR3, the DNA is TGTGCCAGCAGCTTCCGACAGGGCGGGTCAGCGGAGACCCAGTACTTC. V usage is TRBV5-6 and J usage is TRBJ2-5; 7 bases map to TRBD1. Trimming took 2 bases from V and 5 from J; bases not matched to a gene: 12. The CDR3 loop spans 16 amino acids. CDR1 is SGHDT, CDR2 YYEEEE, per germline.

The gene calls are TRBV5-6 and TRBJ2-2; 7 bases agree with TRBD1. The germline gives CDR1 SGHDT, CDR2 YYEEEE. V trimming: 4 bases; J trimming: 5 bases; junction bases outside the gene matches: 2. The CDR3 contains 13 residues. Here the CDR3 DNA reads TGTGCCAGCAGCAGGGGGCCAACCGGGGAGCTGTTTTTT. It specifies CASSRGPTGELFF.

The chain combines TRBV5-1 with TRBJ2-3; 8 bases match TRBD2. The V and J ends lost 3 bases and 2 bases, in that order; junction bases with no gene match: 5. Germline CDR1 SGHRS, CDR2 YFSETQ. CDR3 length: 15 residues. The CDR3 DNA reads TGCGCCAGCAGCTCTGGCGGGGGGATCACAGATACGCAGTATTTT. It specifies CASSSGGGITDTQYF.